These 8 T cell receptor beta chains originate from one sample sequenced in a study of T cell changes during pregnancy in multiple sclerosis. Measured with immunoSEQ multiplex PCR; TCRdb has only the in-frame clones, and not every one. The data show roughly 40,000 clones, with around 90% seen just once and under 1% held by the top ten. The sample in question was CD4+ T cells from peripheral blood mononuclear cells, obtained after pregnancy. These receptors all stem from a female donor with multiple sclerosis, enrolled in a pregnancy study.

This clone turned up a few times. The chain couples TRBV28 to TRBJ2-3; 7 bases are shared with TRBD2. V shed 5 bases and J 5 bases; nucleotides not matched to a gene: 13. The CDR3 is 16 amino acids. The germline V gene has CDR1 MDHEN and CDR2 SYDVKM. The chain's CDR3 is CASSTSWGGMRDTQYF. The CDR3, as DNA: TGTGCCAGCAGTACCAGCTGGGGGGGAATGCGAGATACGCAGTATTTT.

Turning to this clone: The missing conserved phenylalanine or tryptophan at the end of this CDR3 makes a read error likely. The chain combines TRBV5-4 with TRBJ2-7; 8 nucleotides line up with TRBD2. Germline CDR1 is SGHNT and CDR2 is YYREEE (reference sequence). This CDR3 contains 13 residues. J was trimmed by 3 bases and V by 3 bases; bases with no gene match: 2. The CDR3 loop reads CASSSGGNYEQYL. The CDR3 DNA reads TGTGCCAGCAGCTCGGGGGGGAACTACGAGCAGTACCTC.

This clone showed up just a few times. The V gene is TRBV28, the J gene TRBJ1-1; weak D call: TRBD1 (6 bases). This CDR3 has 15 residues. The germline gives CDR1 MDHEN, CDR2 SYDVKM. Between the trimmed V and J ends, which lost 3 bases and 1 base, there was a span of 12 bases. In DNA, the CDR3 is TGTGCCAGCAGTTTGTCGGACAGCACGAACACTGAAGCTTTCTTT. It yields the protein CASSLSDSTNTEAFF.

This chain joins TRBV15 and TRBJ1-1; no definite D call. The length of the CDR3 is 14 residues. The germline V gene has CDR1 LNHNV and CDR2 YYDKDF (reference sequence). Trimming took off 0 bases at V and 8 bases at J, with 13 bases between the two ends. The CDR3 DNA sequence: TGTGCCACCAGCAGAGATGCAGGTTGGAAGGAAGCTTTCTTT. It specifies CATSRDAGWKEAFF.

The chain recombines TRBV10-3 with TRBJ1-2; TRBD1 matches at 7 bases. This CDR3 has 14 residues. Trimming removed 1 base from V and 4 bases from J; junction bases left unmatched: 3. CDR1 is ENHRY and CDR2 is SYGVKD in the germline V gene. As DNA, the CDR3 is TGTGCCATCAGTGAGTACAGGGGATCCTATGGCTACACCTTC. Encoded protein: CAISEYRGSYGYTF.

The CDR3 DNA reads TGTGCCAGCTCACATGGTCAGAAGTTCGACTATGGCTACACCTTC. Amino acids: CASSHGQKFDYGYTF. The chain carries TRBV18 and TRBJ1-2, with D hard to call. Germline V gene data show CDR1 as KGHSH and CDR2 as LQKENI. The CDR3 contains 15 residues. V was trimmed by 4 bases and J by 3 bases, leaving 15 bases between them.

The table lists this clone with a count of one. The chain carries TRBV15 and TRBJ1-1; TRBD1 agrees at 9 bases. The J segment lost 8 bases and the V segment lost 5 bases, leaving 9 bases of the junction unmatched. This CDR3 is built from 14 residues. Germline V gives CDR1 LNHNV, CDR2 YYDKDF (reference sequence). The CDR3 nucleotides are TGTGCCACCAGCGCGCGACAGGGGGTTCCCGAAGCTTTCTTT. Its translation is CATSARQGVPEAFF.

The chain combines TRBV19 with TRBJ1-2; D might be TRBD1 (5 bases). V lost 9 bases and J lost 5, with 13 bases in between. Germline V gives CDR1 LNHDA, CDR2 SQIVND (reference sequence). This CDR3 has 12 amino acids. The CDR3 sequence is CASRQSRYGYTF. CDR3 nucleotides: TGTGCCAGCCGACAGTCACGTTATGGCTACACCTTC.